This entry concerns a single T cell receptor beta chain. The antigen is unknown. The sample is drawn from a study of T cell responses to AZD1222 COVID-19 vaccine. Study-wide context: Second doses that came at about 4 or about 12 weeks were put together. Study-wide results and caveats: Reportedly, nearly half of unique spike TCRs recognized epitopes outside B.1.351/B.1.1.7 mutations.

Only in-frame clones appear in the TCRdb table, and some are missing; sequencing was by immunoSEQ multiplex PCR. Counted here are some 100,000 clones, more than 75% occurring once; the ten biggest clones make up 22%. The trim removed 6 bases at V and 5 bases at J, leaving 4 bases unmatched. The CDR3 contains 13 residues. The input for sequencing was peripheral blood, taken on day 0 of AZD1222 vaccination. The receptor was isolated from an adult in good health. This chain uses TRBV12-3 or TRBV12-4 with TRBJ1-5, with 7 bases identical to TRBD1. The CDR3 loop is CASRSQGDQPQHF. The CDR3 bases are TGTGCCAGCAGATCGCAGGGGGATCAGCCCCAGCATTTT.